Below are 26 T cell receptor beta chains sequenced from a single sample in a study of shared clonotypes between healthy human individuals. Clones were sequenced by immunoSEQ multiplex PCR, and TCRdb holds only the in-frame ones, with some missing. The sample holds roughly 2.5 million clones, around 90% seen once. The sample was naive CD4+ T cells sorted from blood. Subset noted: CD45RA+ positively selected. The receptors come from a man in his late teens or twenties in good health.

V is TRBV6-6 and J is TRBJ1-4, with TRBD1 matching over 9 bases. CDR1 and CDR2 (germline): MNHNY, SVGAGI (reference sequence). V dropped 8 bases and J dropped 8; count of bases not matched to a gene: 6. The CDR3 spans 13 residues. The CDR3 coding sequence is TGTGCCAGCCGGGACAGGGAGGAAGAAAAACTGTTTTTT. It is translated as CASRDREEEKLFF.

This chain uses TRBV30 with TRBJ2-7; 10 nucleotides line up with TRBD1. V lost 8 bases, J lost 5 bases, and 12 bases stayed unmatched. Germline V gives CDR1 GTSNPN, CDR2 SVGIG (reference sequence). CDR3 length: 14 amino acids. The CDR3 nucleotides are TGTGCCGCGACTGGACCGGGACAGGGGAACGAGCAGTACTTC. It yields the protein CAATGPGQGNEQYF.

The chain employs TRBV6-5 and TRBJ1-6; a possible D gene is TRBD1 (5 bases). The length of the CDR3 is 15 residues. The germline V gene has CDR1 MNHEY and CDR2 SVGAGI. V was cut by 2 bases and J by 9 bases, with 14 bases left in between. CDR3 sequence reads: CASSYPPGLGSPLHF. The CDR3 DNA sequence: TGTGCCAGCAGTTACCCCCCAGGGCTTGGTTCACCCCTCCACTTT.

This sequence joins TRBV5-1 and TRBJ2-1, with 7 bases aligning to TRBD1. With 4 bases clipped from V and 2 bases from J, the junction kept 6 bases outside the gene matches. The CDR3 contains 15 residues. Germline assignment: CDR1 SGHRS and CDR2 YFSETQ. The CDR3 loop reads CASSGRGRTYNEQFF. CDR3 nucleotide sequence: TGCGCCAGCAGCGGAAGGGGGCGAACCTACAATGAGCAGTTCTTC.

The CDR3 sequence is CASSPLSDNYEQYF. As DNA, the CDR3 is TGTGCCAGCTCACCACTTTCGGACAACTACGAGCAGTACTTC. V and J are TRBV18 and TRBJ2-7; the D gene is possibly TRBD1 (5 bases). This CDR3 is 14 amino acids long. Per germline, CDR1 KGHSH and CDR2 LQKENI. V was pared by 1 base and J by 3 bases, with 10 bases between. Full variable domain (outside the CDR3, taken from reference TRBV18 and TRBJ2-7): NAGVMQNPRHLVRRRGQEARLRCSPMKGHSHVYWYRQLPEEGLKFMVYLQKENIIDESGMPKERFSAEFPKEGPSILRIQQVVRGDSAAYFCASSPLSDNYEQYFGPGTRLTVT.

The J gene is TRBJ1-2, the V gene TRBV11-2, with 7 bases matching TRBD1. V shed 4 bases and J 2 bases; nucleotides not matched to a gene: 4. The CDR3 extends over 14 amino acids. Germline loops: CDR1 SGHAT, CDR2 FQNNGV. CDR3 loop: CASSSHRGNYGYTF. The DNA of the CDR3 is TGTGCCAGCAGCTCGCACAGGGGAAACTATGGCTACACCTTC.

The V call is TRBV30, the J call TRBJ1-1; maybe TRBD1 (6 bases). V shed 3 bases and J shed 1 base, with 9 bases lying between them. The CDR3 sequence is 13 residues long. Germline CDR1 and CDR2: GTSNPN and SVGIG (reference sequence). The CDR3 here is CAWSPGQNTEAFF. For the CDR3, the DNA is TGTGCCTGGAGCCCGGGACAGAACACTGAAGCTTTCTTT.

DNA for the CDR3: TGTGCCAGCAGTGATTCTAGGCAGGCGGTGTGGCCCCAGCATTTT. Translation gives CASSDSRQAVWPQHF. The V call is TRBV6-1, the J call TRBJ1-5; no reliable D call. The V end was cut by 3 bases, the J end by 9 bases, with 18 bases between. The length of the CDR3 is 15 residues. Germline V gives CDR1 MNHNS, CDR2 SASEGT.

A note on this clone: The sample carries other DNA sequences with the same CDR3. V usage is TRBV7-2 and J usage is TRBJ2-7, with no clear D. V dropped 1 base and J dropped 2 bases, with 9 bases sitting between them. CDR3 size: 14 residues. Germline V gives CDR1 SGHTA, CDR2 FQGNSA. CDR3 region: CASSLGAGPYEQYF. CDR3 in DNA: TGTGCCAGCAGCTTAGGGGCAGGACCCTACGAGCAGTACTTC.

The chain is built from TRBV11-2 and TRBJ2-5, with 11 bases identical to TRBD2. There are 17 residues in the CDR3. Germline assignment: CDR1 SGHAT and CDR2 FQNNGV. After removal of 3 bases from V and 6 bases from J, the junction contained 12 bases not matched to a gene. CDR3 sequence: CASSFFSGGAIGQTQYF. CDR3 coding DNA: TGTGCCAGCAGCTTCTTTAGCGGGGGGGCCATAGGACAGACCCAGTACTTC.

This clone was counted only a few times. The identical CDR3 is also encoded by other nucleotide sequences in the sample. The chain links TRBV5-1 to TRBJ1-6, with a possible D match to TRBD1 (6 bases). V was cut by 3 bases and J by 7 bases, with 11 bases left in between. CDR3 length equals 14 residues. Looked up from germline, CDR1 is SGHRS and CDR2 is YFSETQ. The CDR3 nucleotides read TGCGCCAGCAGCTCTGGACAGACGAATTCACCCCTCCACTTT. The encoded protein is CASSSGQTNSPLHF.

The chain couples TRBV2 to TRBJ2-2; TRBD2 agrees at 9 bases. CDR1 SNHLY and CDR2 FYNNEI come from the germline V gene. CDR3 length equals 17 residues. Trimming removed 2 bases from V and 7 bases from J; junction bases left unmatched: 11. CDR3 protein: CASSESGGRALGGELFF. CDR3 sequence (DNA): TGTGCCAGCAGTGAATCCGGCGGGAGGGCCTTGGGCGGGGAGCTGTTTTTT.

V and J are TRBV15 and TRBJ1-4, with unresolved D. The CDR3 loop spans 16 amino acids. Germline V lookup: CDR1 LNHNV, CDR2 YYDKDF (reference sequence). Trimming removed 0 bases from V and 5 bases from J, with 13 bases in between. The CDR3 coding sequence is TGTGCCACCAGCAGAGATAGGTTGGGGATGAATGAAAAACTGTTTTTT. As protein: CATSRDRLGMNEKLFF.

This chain joins TRBV6-1 and TRBJ2-2; D is undetermined. The ends were cut back, 7 bases at V and 7 bases at J, with 13 bases in the middle. Per the germline V gene, CDR1 is MNHNS and CDR2 is SASEGT. The CDR3 runs to 13 residues. CDR3 in DNA: TGTGCCAGCACTCTACCGACACACGGGGAGCTGTTTTTT. Translation: CASTLPTHGELFF.

V usage is TRBV21-1 and J usage is TRBJ2-5; whether TRBD2, the table's D call, matches the DNA was not checked. TRBV21-1 is classified as a pseudogene. CDR3 size: 15 residues. The CDR3 spells CASSKSGKPQETQYF. As DNA, the CDR3 is TGTGCCAGCAGCAAAAGCGGAAAACCACAAGAGACCCAGTACTTC.

This clone was seen only once. This sequence joins TRBV6-6 and TRBJ1-6; 8 nucleotides align to TRBD1. The CDR3 runs to 14 residues. Per germline, CDR1 MNHNY and CDR2 SVGAGI (reference sequence). J was trimmed by 13 bases and V by 5 bases; bases with no gene match: 10. The CDR3 sequence: CASSQSPGTGPLHF. CDR3 DNA: TGTGCCAGCAGTCAAAGTCCCGGGACAGGCCCCCTCCACTTT.

V is TRBV10-2 and J is TRBJ1-2; D is undetermined. V lost 2 bases and J lost 3, with 10 bases in between. The CDR3 loop spans 14 amino acids. Germline CDR1 WSHSY, CDR2 SAAADI. The chain's CDR3 is CASSERWPYYGYTF. The DNA for the CDR3 is TGCGCCAGCAGTGAGCGGTGGCCCTACTATGGCTACACCTTC.

The chain employs TRBV18 and TRBJ2-2; either TRBD1 or TRBD2 may supply D (5 bases each). The germline V gene encodes CDR1 KGHSH and CDR2 LQKENI. The V end was cut by 4 bases, the J end by 4 bases, with 13 bases between. This CDR3 is built from 15 residues. In nucleotides, the CDR3 is TGTGCCAGCTCACGGGGGACGGCGAGCACCGGGGAGCTGTTTTTT. This translates into CASSRGTASTGELFF.

A single count supports this clone. The chain carries TRBV15 and TRBJ2-2, with D perhaps matching TRBD2 (5 bases). The CDR3 spans 12 residues. Germline V gives CDR1 LNHNV, CDR2 YYDKDF (reference sequence). The V end was cut by 10 bases, the J end by 3 bases, with 9 bases between. CDR3 amino acids: CASRRDTGELFF. CDR3 nucleotide sequence: TGTGCCAGCAGGCGGGACACCGGGGAGCTGTTTTTT.

This rearrangement joins TRBV10-3 to TRBJ2-5; unclear D gene. The CDR3 has 11 residues. Germline V CDR1 and CDR2: ENHRY, SYGVKD. Trimming pared 10 bases from V and 3 bases from J, leaving 9 bases between. The CDR3 DNA is TGTGCCACGGCCATCGAAGAGACCCAGTACTTC. This encodes CATAIEETQYF.

The chain carries TRBV7-2 and TRBJ1-6; D gene ambiguous. In germline, CDR1 is SGHTA, CDR2 FQGNSA. This CDR3 region has 13 residues. The V gene lost 5 bases and the J gene lost 9 bases, with 11 bases spanning the gap. The CDR3 here is CASSVERPSPLHF. The CDR3 DNA follows: TGTGCCAGCAGCGTAGAACGGCCTTCACCCCTCCACTTT.

This rearrangement joins TRBV7-9 to TRBJ2-1, with 7 bases lining up with TRBD2. The CDR3 has 12 amino acids. Per the germline V gene, CDR1 is SEHNR and CDR2 is FQNEAQ (reference sequence). V lost 5 bases to trimming and J lost 9 bases; unmatched junction nucleotides: 4. The CDR3: CASSPSSGEQFF. Written as DNA, the CDR3 is TGTGCCAGCAGCCCATCTAGCGGTGAGCAGTTCTTC. Based on the CDR3 plus reference TRBV7-9 and TRBJ2-1, the full variable domain is DTGVSQNPRHKITKRGQNVTFRCDPISEHNRLYWYRQTLGQGPEFLTYFQNEAQLEKSRLLSDRFSAERPKGSFSTLEIQRTEQGDSAMYLCASSPSSGEQFFGPGTRLTVL.

V usage is TRBV30 and J usage is TRBJ2-1, with 9 bases identical to TRBD2. The germline CDR1 and CDR2 sequences are GTSNPN and SVGIG (reference sequence). The CDR3 runs to 18 residues. Trimming took 3 bases from V and 5 from J; bases not matched to a gene: 17. The CDR3 DNA sequence: TGTGCCTGGAGGACGGAGTTAATAGCGGGAGTGGGGAACAATGAGCAGTTCTTC. This encodes CAWRTELIAGVGNNEQFF.

This chain uses TRBV18 with TRBJ1-5, with D possibly matching TRBD1 (5 bases). Germline V lookup: CDR1 KGHSH, CDR2 LQKENI. CDR3 length: 14 amino acids. V was cut by 1 base and J by 6 bases, with 10 bases left in between. As DNA, the CDR3 is TGTGCCAGCTCACCACTGGGGGAGAGTCAGCCCCAGCATTTT. The encoded protein is CASSPLGESQPQHF. The full variable domain, completed using reference TRBV18 and TRBJ1-5, is NAGVMQNPRHLVRRRGQEARLRCSPMKGHSHVYWYRQLPEEGLKFMVYLQKENIIDESGMPKERFSAEFPKEGPSILRIQQVVRGDSAAYFCASSPLGESQPQHFGDGTRLSIL.

The gene calls are TRBV29-1 and TRBJ2-7, with a weak D call TRBD1 (6 bases). Germline CDR1 is SQVTM and CDR2 is ANQGSEA. CDR3 length: 13 amino acids. V dropped 6 bases and J dropped 0 bases, with 12 bases sitting between them. CDR3: CSVLRGASYEQYF. The DNA of the CDR3 is TGCAGCGTCCTCAGGGGCGCCTCCTACGAGCAGTACTTC.

The gene calls are TRBV28 and TRBJ2-7; 10 bases are a match to TRBD1. The V and J ends lost 3 bases and 2 bases, in that order; junction bases with no gene match: 7. The CDR3 extends over 16 amino acids. Looked up from germline, CDR1 is MDHEN and CDR2 is SYDVKM. CDR3 amino acids: CASSLGGQGRPYEQYF. CDR3 nucleotides: TGTGCCAGCAGTTTGGGGGGACAGGGGCGACCCTACGAGCAGTACTTC.